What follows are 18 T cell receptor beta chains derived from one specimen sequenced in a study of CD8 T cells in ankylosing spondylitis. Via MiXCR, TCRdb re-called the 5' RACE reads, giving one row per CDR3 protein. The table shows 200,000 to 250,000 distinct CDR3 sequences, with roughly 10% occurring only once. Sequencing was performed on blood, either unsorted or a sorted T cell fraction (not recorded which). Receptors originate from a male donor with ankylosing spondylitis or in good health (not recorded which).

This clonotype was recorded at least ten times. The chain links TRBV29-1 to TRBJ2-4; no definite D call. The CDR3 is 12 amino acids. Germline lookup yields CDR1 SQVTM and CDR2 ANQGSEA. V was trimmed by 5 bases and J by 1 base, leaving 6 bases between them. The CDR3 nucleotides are TGCAGCGTTATGTGGGCCAAAAACATTCAGTACTTC. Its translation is CSVMWAKNIQYF. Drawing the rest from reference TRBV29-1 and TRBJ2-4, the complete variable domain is SAVISQKPSRDICQRGTSLTIQCQVDSQVTMMFWYRQQPGQSLTLIATANQGSEATYESGFVIDKFPISRPNLTFSTLTVSNMSPEDSSIYLCSVMWAKNIQYFGAGTRLSVL.

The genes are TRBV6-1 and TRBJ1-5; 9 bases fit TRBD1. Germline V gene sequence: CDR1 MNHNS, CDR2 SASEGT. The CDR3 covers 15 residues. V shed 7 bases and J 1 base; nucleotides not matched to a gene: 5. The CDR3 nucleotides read TGTGCCAGCAACGAACAGGGGGCAAGCAATCAGCCCCAGCATTTT. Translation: CASNEQGASNQPQHF.

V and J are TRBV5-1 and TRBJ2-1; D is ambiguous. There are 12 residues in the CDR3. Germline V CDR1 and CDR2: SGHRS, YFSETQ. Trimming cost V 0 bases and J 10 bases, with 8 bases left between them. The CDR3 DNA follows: TGCGCCAGCAGCTTGGGATTTGAGGAGCAGTTCTTC. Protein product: CASSLGFEEQFF.

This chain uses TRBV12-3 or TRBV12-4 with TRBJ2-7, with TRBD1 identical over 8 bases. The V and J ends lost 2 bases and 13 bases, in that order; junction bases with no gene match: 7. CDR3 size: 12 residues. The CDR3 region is CASSLPGQGPYF. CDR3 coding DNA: TGTGCCAGCAGTTTACCAGGACAGGGCCCCTACTTC.

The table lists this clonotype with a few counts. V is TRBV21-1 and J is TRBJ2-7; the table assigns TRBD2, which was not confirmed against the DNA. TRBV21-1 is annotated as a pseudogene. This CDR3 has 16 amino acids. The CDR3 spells CASSTWTSGGPYEQYF. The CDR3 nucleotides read TGTGCCAGCAGCACTTGGACTAGCGGGGGTCCCTACGAGCAGTACTTC.

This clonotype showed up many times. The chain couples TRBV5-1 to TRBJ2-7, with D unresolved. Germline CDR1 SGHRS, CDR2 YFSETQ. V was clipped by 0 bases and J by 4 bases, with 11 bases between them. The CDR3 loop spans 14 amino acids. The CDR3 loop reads CASSLDTGGYEQYF. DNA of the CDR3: TGCGCCAGCAGCTTGGACACGGGTGGGTACGAGCAGTACTTC.

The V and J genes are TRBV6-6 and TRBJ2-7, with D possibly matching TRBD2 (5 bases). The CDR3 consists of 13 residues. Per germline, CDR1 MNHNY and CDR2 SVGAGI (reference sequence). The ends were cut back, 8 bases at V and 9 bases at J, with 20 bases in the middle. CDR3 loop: CASVRPGGEGQYF. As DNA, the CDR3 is TGTGCCAGCGTACGGCCTGGCGGCGAGGGGCAGTACTTC.

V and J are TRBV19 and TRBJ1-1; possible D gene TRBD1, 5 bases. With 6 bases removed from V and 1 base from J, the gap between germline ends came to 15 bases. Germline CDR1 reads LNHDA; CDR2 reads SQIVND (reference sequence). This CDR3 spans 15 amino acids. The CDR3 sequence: CASSLEGPPNTEAFF. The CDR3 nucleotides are TGTGCCAGTAGCCTGGAGGGGCCACCGAACACTGAAGCTTTCTTT.

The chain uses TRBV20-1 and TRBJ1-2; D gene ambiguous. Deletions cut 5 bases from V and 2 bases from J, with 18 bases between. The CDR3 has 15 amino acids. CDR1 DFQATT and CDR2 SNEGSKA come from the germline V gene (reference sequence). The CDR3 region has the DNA TGCAGTGCTCCCGCCTCCGGGTTTTGGAACTATGGCTACACCTTC. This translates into CSAPASGFWNYGYTF.

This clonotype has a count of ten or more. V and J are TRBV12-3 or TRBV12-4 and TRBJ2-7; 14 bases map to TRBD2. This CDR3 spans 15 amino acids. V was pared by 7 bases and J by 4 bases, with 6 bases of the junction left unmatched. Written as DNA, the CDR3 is TGTGCCAGCACCCTGACTAGCGGGGGGGCTTACGAGCAGTACTTC. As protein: CASTLTSGGAYEQYF.

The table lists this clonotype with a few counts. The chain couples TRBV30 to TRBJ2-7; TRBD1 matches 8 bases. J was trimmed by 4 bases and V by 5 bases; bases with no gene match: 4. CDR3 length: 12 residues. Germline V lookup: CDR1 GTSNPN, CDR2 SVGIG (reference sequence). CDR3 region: CAWGTGNYEQYF. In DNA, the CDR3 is TGTGCCTGGGGGACAGGTAATTACGAGCAGTACTTC.

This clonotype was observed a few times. CDR3 in DNA: TGTGCCAGCAGCTTATACGGGGGACAGGGCCTCCCCTACGAGCAGTACTTC. Translated: CASSLYGGQGLPYEQYF. This chain joins TRBV7-9 and TRBJ2-7; 9 positions agree with TRBD1. This CDR3 has 17 residues. V was pared by 2 bases and J by 2 bases, with 10 bases of the junction left unmatched. Germline lookup yields CDR1 SEHNR and CDR2 FQNEAQ (reference sequence).

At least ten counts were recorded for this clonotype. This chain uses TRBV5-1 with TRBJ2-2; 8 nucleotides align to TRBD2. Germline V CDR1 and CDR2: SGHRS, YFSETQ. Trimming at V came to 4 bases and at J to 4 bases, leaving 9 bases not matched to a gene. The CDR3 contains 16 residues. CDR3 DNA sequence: TGCGCCAGCAGCCTATTAGCGGGGTCCTCCACCGGGGAGCTGTTTTTT. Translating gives CASSLLAGSSTGELFF.

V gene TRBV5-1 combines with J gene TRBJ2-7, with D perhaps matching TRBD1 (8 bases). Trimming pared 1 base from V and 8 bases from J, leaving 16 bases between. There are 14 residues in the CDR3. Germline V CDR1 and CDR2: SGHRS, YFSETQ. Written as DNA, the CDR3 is TGCGCCAGCAGCTTGAATGGACAGGGAGGGCAGCAGTACTTC. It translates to CASSLNGQGGQQYF.

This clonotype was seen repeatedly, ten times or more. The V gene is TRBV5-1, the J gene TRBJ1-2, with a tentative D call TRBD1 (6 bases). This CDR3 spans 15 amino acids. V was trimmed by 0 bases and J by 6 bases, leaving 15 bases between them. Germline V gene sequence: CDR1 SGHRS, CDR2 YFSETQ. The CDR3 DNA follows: TGCGCCAGCAGCTTGGACAGGGTGGAAGTTGATGGCTACACCTTC. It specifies CASSLDRVEVDGYTF.

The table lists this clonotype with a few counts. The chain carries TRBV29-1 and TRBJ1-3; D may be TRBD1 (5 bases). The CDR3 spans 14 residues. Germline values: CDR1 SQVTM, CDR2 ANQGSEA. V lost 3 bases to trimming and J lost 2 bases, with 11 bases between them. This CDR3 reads CSVDRGGTGNTIYF. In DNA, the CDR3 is TGCAGCGTTGATCGGGGGGGAACTGGAAACACCATATATTTT.

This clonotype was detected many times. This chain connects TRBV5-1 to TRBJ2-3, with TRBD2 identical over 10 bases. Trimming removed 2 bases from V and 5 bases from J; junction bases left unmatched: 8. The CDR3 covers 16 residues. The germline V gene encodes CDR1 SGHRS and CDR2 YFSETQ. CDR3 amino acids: CASSFSGGAGGDTQYF. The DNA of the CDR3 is TGCGCCAGCAGCTTCAGCGGGGGGGCCGGTGGAGATACGCAGTATTTT. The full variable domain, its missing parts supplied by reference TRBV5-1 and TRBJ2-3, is KAGVTQTPRYLIKTRGQQVTLSCSPISGHRSVSWYQQTPGQGLQFLFEYFSETQRNKGNFPGRFSGRQFSNSRSEMNVSTLELGDSALYLCASSFSGGAGGDTQYFGPGTRLTVL.

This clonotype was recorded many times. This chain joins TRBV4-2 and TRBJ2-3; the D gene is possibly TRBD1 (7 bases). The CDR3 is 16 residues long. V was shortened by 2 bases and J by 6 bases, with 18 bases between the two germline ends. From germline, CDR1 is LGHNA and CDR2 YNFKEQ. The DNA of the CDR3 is TGTGCCAGCAGCCAACACGTCGGAGGGGGCCGGGATACGCAGTATTTT. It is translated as CASSQHVGGGRDTQYF.